This T cell receptor beta chain derives from a study of cytomegalovirus exposure and HLA in healthy donors. The CDR3 is 12 residues long. Trimming removed 11 bases at V and 4 bases at J, with 14 bases between. Germline V gives CDR1 LNHDA, CDR2 SQIVND (reference sequence). Donors were drawn from the approximately 120-subject validation cohort, separate from the approximately 680-subject first cohort. A note on this clone: Antigen specificity is unknown.

Generated by immunoSEQ multiplex PCR, the TCRdb table keeps only in-frame clones and is missing some. The sample lists approximately 120,000 clones, approximately 91% occurring once. Study-wide results and caveats: As was reported, the classifier diagnosed cytomegalovirus status with high specificity and sensitivity. Specificity of three CMV-associated chains for CMV antigens was verified in vitro.

The sample comprised PBMCs. This chain joins TRBV19 and TRBJ1-1; D might be TRBD1 (5 bases). This TCR was recovered from a young woman in good health and CMV-seronegative. CDR3 residues: CASTAPGTEAFF. The CDR3 DNA reads TGTGCCTCGACAGCCCCGGGCACTGAAGCTTTCTTT.